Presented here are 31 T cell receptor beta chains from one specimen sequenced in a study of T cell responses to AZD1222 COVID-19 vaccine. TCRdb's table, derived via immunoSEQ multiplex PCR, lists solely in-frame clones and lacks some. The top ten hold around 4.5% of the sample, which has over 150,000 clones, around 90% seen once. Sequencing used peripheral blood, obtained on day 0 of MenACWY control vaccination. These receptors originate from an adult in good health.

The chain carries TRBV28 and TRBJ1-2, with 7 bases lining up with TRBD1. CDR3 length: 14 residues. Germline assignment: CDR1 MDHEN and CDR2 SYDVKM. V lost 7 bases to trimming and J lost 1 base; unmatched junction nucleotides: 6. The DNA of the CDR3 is TGTGCCAGCAACCCGGGACAGTTTAACTATGGCTACACCTTC. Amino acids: CASNPGQFNYGYTF.

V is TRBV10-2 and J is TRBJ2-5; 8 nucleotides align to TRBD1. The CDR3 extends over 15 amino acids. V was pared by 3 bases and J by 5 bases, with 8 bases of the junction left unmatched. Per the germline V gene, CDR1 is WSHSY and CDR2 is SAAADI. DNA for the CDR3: TGCGCCAGCAGTGACCCCAGGGGGCGCAGGGAGACCCAGTACTTC. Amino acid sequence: CASSDPRGRRETQYF.

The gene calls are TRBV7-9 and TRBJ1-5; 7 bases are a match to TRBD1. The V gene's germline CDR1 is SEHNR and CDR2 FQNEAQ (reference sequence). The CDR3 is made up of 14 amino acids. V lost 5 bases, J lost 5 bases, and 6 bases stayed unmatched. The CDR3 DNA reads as TGTGCCAGCAGCACGACAGGGTACGATCAGCCCCAGCATTTT. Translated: CASSTTGYDQPQHF.

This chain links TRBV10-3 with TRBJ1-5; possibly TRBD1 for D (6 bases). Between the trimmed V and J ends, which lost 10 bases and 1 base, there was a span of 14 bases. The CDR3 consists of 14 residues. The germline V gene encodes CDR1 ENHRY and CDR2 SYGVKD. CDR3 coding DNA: TGTGCCAGCCAAGGGCAGGGGAGCAATCAGCCCCAGCATTTT. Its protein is CASQGQGSNQPQHF.

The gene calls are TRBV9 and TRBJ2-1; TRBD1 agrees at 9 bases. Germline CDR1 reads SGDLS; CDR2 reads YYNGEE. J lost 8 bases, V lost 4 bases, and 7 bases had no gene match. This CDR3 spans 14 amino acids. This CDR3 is CASSSGQGFHEQFF. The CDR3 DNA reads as TGTGCCAGCAGCTCGGGACAGGGCTTCCATGAGCAGTTCTTC. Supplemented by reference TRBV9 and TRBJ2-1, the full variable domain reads DSGVTQTPKHLITATGQRVTLRCSPRSGDLSVYWYQQSLDQGLQFLIQYYNGEERAKGNILERFSAQQFPDLHSELNLSSLELGDSALYFCASSSGQGFHEQFFGPGTRLTVL.

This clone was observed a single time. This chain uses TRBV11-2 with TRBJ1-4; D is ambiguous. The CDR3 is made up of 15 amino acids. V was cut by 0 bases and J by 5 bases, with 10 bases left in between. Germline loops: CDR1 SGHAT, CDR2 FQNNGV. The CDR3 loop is CASSLEARTNEKLFF. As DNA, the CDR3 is TGTGCCAGCAGCTTAGAGGCCCGGACGAATGAAAAACTGTTTTTT.

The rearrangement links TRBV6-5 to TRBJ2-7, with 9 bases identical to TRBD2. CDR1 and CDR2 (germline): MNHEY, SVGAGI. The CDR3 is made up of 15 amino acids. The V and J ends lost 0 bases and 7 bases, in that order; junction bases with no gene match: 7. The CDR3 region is CASSYSGGRAEEQYF. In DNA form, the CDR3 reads TGTGCCAGCAGTTACTCTGGCGGGAGGGCGGAGGAGCAGTACTTC.

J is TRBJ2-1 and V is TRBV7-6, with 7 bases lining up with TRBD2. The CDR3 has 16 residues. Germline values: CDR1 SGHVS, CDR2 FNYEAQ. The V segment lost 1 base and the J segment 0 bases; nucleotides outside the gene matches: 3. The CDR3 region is CASSLGSGISYNEQFF. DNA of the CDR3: TGTGCCAGCAGCTTAGGGAGCGGGATCTCCTACAATGAGCAGTTCTTC.

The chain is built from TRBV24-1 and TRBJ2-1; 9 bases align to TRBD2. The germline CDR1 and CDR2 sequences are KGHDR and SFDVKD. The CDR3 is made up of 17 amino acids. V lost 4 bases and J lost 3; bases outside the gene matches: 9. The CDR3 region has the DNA TGTGCCACCAGTGACCCTAGCGGGGTCCCTTACTACAATGAGCAGTTCTTC. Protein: CATSDPSGVPYYNEQFF.

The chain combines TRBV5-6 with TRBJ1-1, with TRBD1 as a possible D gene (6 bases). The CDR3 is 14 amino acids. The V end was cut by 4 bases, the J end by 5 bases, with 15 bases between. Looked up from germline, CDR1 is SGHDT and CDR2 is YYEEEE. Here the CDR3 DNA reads TGTGCCAGCAGCCCGACAGGCCCGGGGACTGAAGCTTTCTTT. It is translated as CASSPTGPGTEAFF.

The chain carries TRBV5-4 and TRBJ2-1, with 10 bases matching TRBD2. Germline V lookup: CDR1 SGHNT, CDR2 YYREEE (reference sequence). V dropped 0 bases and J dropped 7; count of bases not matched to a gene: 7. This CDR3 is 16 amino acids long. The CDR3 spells CASSLGGLLAGNEQFF. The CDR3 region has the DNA TGTGCCAGCAGCTTGGGGGGTCTACTAGCGGGGAATGAGCAGTTCTTC.

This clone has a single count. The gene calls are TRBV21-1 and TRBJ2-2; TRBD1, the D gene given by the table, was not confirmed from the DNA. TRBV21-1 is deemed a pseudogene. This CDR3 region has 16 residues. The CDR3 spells CASSKADRPNTGELFF. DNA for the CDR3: TGTGCCAGCAGCAAAGCAGACAGGCCGAACACCGGGGAGCTGTTTTTT.

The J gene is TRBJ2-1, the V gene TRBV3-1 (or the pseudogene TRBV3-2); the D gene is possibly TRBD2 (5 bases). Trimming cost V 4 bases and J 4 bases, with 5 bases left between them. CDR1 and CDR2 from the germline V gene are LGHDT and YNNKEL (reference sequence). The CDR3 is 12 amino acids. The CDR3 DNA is TGTGCCAGCAGCCGGGAGTACAATGAGCAGTTCTTC. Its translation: CASSREYNEQFF.

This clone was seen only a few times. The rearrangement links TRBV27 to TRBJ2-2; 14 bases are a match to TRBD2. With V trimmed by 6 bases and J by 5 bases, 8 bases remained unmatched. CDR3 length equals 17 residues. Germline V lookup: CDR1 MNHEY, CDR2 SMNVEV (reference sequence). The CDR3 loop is CASRMGLAGEWTGELFF. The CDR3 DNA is TGTGCCAGCAGGATGGGACTAGCGGGAGAGTGGACCGGGGAGCTGTTTTTT.

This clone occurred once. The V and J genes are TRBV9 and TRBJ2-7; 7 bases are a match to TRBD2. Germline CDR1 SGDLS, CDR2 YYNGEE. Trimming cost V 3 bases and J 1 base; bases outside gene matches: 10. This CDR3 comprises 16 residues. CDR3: CASSARLGGRSYEQYF. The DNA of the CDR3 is TGTGCCAGCAGCGCGCGCCTGGGAGGGCGTTCCTACGAGCAGTACTTC.

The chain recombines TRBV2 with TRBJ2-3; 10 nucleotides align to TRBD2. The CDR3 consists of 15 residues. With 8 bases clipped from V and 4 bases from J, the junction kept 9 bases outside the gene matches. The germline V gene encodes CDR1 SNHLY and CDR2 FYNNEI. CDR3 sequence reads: CASRAGAGGSDTQYF. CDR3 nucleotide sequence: TGTGCCAGCCGGGCCGGAGCGGGAGGGTCAGATACGCAGTATTTT.

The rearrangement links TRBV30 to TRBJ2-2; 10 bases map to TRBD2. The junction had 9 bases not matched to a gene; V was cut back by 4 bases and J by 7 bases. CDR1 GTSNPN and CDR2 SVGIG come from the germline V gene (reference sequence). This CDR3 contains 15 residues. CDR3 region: CAWTTGTSAGGELFF. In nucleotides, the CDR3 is TGTGCCTGGACAACCGGGACTAGCGCGGGCGGGGAGCTGTTTTTT.

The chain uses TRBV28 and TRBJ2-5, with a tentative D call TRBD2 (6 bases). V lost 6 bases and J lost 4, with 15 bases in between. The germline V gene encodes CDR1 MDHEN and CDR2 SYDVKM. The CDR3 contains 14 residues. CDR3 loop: CASREGGGGETQYF. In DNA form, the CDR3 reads TGTGCCAGCAGGGAGGGAGGAGGAGGAGAGACCCAGTACTTC. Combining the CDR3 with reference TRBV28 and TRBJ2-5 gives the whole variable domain DVKVTQSSRYLVKRTGEKVFLECVQDMDHENMFWYRQDPGLGLRLIYFSYDVKMKEKGDIPEGYSVSREKKERFSLILESASTNQTSMYLCASREGGGGETQYFGPGTRLLVL.

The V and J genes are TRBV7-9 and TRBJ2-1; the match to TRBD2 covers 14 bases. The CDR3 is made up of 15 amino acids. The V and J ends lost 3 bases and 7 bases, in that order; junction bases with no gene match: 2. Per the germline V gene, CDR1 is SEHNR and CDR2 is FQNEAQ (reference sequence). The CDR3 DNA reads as TGTGCCAGCAGCTTGGGACTAGCGGGAGTGAATGAGCAGTTCTTC. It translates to CASSLGLAGVNEQFF.

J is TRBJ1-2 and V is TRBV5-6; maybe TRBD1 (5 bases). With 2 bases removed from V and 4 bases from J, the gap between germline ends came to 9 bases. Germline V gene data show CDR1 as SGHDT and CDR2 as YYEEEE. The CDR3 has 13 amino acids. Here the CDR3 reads CASSLSGTYGYTF. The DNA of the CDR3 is TGTGCCAGCAGCTTATCAGGGACCTATGGCTACACCTTC.

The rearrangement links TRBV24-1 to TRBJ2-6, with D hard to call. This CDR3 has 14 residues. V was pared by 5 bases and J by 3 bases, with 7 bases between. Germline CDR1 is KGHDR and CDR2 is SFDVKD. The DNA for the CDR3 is TGTGCCACCAGTGTAGCCGATGGGGCCAACGTCCTGACTTTC. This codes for CATSVADGANVLTF.

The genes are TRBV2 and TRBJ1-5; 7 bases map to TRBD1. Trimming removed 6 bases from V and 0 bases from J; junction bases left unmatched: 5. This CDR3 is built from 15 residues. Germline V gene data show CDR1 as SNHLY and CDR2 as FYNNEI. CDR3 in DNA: TGTGCCAGCAGGGGACAGTCATATAGCAATCAGCCCCAGCATTTT. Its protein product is CASRGQSYSNQPQHF.

The CDR3 loop is CASSVAWQAGEQYF. CDR3 in DNA: TGTGCCAGCAGCGTAGCTTGGCAGGCCGGCGAGCAGTACTTC. The rearrangement links TRBV9 to TRBJ2-7; D not resolved. Trimming took 0 bases from V and 6 from J, leaving 13 bases between them. Germline loops: CDR1 SGDLS, CDR2 YYNGEE. The CDR3 is made up of 14 amino acids.

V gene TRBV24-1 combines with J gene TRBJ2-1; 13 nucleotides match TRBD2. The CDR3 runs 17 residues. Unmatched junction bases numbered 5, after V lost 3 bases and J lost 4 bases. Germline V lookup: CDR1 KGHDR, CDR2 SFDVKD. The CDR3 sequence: CATSDERTSGSYNEQFF. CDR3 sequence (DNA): TGTGCCACCAGTGATGAACGGACTAGCGGGAGTTACAATGAGCAGTTCTTC.

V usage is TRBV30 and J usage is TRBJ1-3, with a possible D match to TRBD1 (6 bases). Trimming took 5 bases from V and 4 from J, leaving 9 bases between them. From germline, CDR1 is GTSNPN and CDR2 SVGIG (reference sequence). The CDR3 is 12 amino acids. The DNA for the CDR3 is TGTGCCTGGGGCAGGGGCGGAAACACCATATATTTT. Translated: CAWGRGGNTIYF. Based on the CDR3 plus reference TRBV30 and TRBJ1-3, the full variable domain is SQTIHQWPATLVQPVGSPLSLECTVEGTSNPNLYWYRQAAGRGLQLLFYSVGIGQISSEVPQNLSASRPQDRQFILSSKKLLLSDSGFYLCAWGRGGNTIYFGEGSWLTVV.

The CDR3 sequence is CASSPLTGQGGLQVTDTQYF. The DNA of the CDR3 is TGTGCCAGCTCACCACTAACGGGACAGGGAGGTTTACAGGTTACAGATACGCAGTATTTT. The chain recombines TRBV18 with TRBJ2-3; TRBD1 agrees at 9 bases. Trimming cost V 1 base and J 3 bases; bases outside gene matches: 17. The CDR3 sequence is 20 residues long. Germline-derived CDR1 and CDR2 are KGHSH and LQKENI.

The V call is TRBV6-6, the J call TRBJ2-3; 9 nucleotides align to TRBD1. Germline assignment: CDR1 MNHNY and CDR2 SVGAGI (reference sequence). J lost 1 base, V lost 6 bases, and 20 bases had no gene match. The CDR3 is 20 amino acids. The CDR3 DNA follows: TGTGCCAGCAGCCCCAGGGGACAGGGTACGGGGAGTAGGGGCACAGATACGCAGTATTTT. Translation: CASSPRGQGTGSRGTDTQYF.

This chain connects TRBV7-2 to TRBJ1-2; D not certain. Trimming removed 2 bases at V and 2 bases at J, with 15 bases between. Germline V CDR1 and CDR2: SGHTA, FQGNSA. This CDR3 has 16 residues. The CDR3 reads CASSLTPSGGNYGYTF. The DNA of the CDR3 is TGTGCCAGCAGCTTAACCCCCAGCGGAGGGAACTATGGCTACACCTTC.

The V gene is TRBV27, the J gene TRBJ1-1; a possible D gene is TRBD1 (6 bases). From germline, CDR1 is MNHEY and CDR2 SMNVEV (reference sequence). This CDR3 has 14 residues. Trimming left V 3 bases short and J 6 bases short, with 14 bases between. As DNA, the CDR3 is TGTGCCAGCAGTTTCGGGGGGGCGGTTGCTGAAGCTTTCTTT. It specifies CASSFGGAVAEAFF.

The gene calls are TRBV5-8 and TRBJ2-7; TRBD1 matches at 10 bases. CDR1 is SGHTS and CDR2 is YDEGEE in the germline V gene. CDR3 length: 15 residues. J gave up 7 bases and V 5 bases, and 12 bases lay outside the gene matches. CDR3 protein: CASRRQGASTKEQYF. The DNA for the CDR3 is TGTGCCAGCAGGCGACAGGGGGCGAGTACGAAAGAGCAGTACTTC.

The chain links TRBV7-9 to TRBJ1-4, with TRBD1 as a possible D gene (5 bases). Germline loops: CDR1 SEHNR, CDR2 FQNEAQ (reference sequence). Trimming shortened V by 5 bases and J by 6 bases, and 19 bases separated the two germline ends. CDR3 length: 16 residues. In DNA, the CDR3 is TGTGCCAGCAGCCCTCTGGCGGGGGAGTCAGATGAAAAACTGTTTTTT. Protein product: CASSPLAGESDEKLFF.